This TCR beta chain was sequenced in a study of cytomegalovirus exposure and HLA in healthy donors. V was clipped by 2 bases and J by 7 bases; unmatched bases: 11. The germline gives CDR1 SEHNR, CDR2 FQNEAQ (reference sequence). The CDR3 totals 15 residues. The PCR had 60 Vbeta and 13 Jbeta primers. Sequencing used immunoSEQ multiplex PCR; TCRdb keeps in-frame clones, though not all of them. The table lists tens of thousands of clones, with 7.5% to 9% in the top ten. Healthy bone marrow donors made up the donor group. Study-wide findings and caveats: Overall, under 200 TCR beta chains were annotated as cytomegalovirus-associated. Rare sequences made up most TCRs, while some public TCRs were found in many donors. An analysis was carried out later, and it reportedly showed fewer N-insertions in an Asian-associated ancestry cluster than the 666-donor mean.

Concerning this clone: The antigen is unknown.

This chain uses TRBV7-9 with TRBJ2-7, with TRBD1 matching over 7 bases. Sequencing was done on a sample of PBMCs. The clonotype was recovered from a male donor in good health and CMV-seronegative. The CDR3 here is CASSLLPDRSWEQYF. CDR3 nucleotide sequence: TGTGCCAGCAGCTTACTTCCGGACAGGTCGTGGGAGCAGTACTTC.